This TCR beta chain is drawn from a study of T cells in Graves' hyperthyroidism and ophthalmopathy. Study at large: Before any treatment, at initial diagnosis, peripheral blood was collected.

Germline V gives CDR1 MNHEY, CDR2 SVGAGI. The trim removed 6 bases at V and 4 bases at J, leaving 8 bases unmatched. The CDR3 runs to 15 residues. The TCR beta CDR3 regions underwent amplification using RNA transcripts as the source. Using the HTBI primer set, a first-round RT-PCR was run on the TCR CDR3. MiXCR, applied by TCRdb to the multiplex PCR reads, yields one record per CDR3 protein. The sample lists hundreds of thousands of distinct CDR3 sequences; 35% to 45% were seen once. Recently diagnosed hyperthyroidism of less than 2 months' duration affected patients aged 18 to 65. Reasons for excluding patients were uncontrolled infection, other autoimmune disease, pregnancy or lactation. This clonotype was found once.

The chain carries TRBV6-5 and TRBJ1-1; 10 bases align to TRBD1. This receptor was taken from a man aged 18-30 years with Graves' hyperthyroidism. Sequencing used blood. The CDR3: CASSRTGGGGTEAFF. The DNA of the CDR3 is TGTGCCAGCAGCCGGACAGGGGGGGGAGGCACTGAAGCTTTCTTT.